The clone carrying this TCR beta chain came up a few times. The sample holds other DNA sequences that translate to the same CDR3. The data belong to a study of CD8+ T cells in alopecia areata. RNA was extracted and reverse transcribed into cDNA as the sequencing template. Assay: immunoSEQ multiplex PCR; the TCRdb copy retains only in-frame clones and omits some. The repertoire has 90,000 to 150,000 clones, 50% to 55% of them found once; the top ten carry roughly 0.5%. Specified treatment: oral pan-JAK inhibitor, 5-10 mg twice daily. In alopecia areata patients, both lesional scalp punch biopsies and peripheral blood were collected. Trimming took off 6 bases at V and 0 bases at J, with 11 bases between the two ends. The CDR3 loop spans 13 amino acids. Germline CDR1 reads SQVTM; CDR2 reads ANQGSEA.

V is TRBV29-1 and J is TRBJ1-1; possibly TRBD1 for D (6 bases). Specimen: CD4+ T cells sorted from blood, collected at week 4, from a patient treated with tofacitinib. The receptor was derived from a human donor with alopecia areata. The CDR3 spells CSVSGVLNTEAFF. As DNA, the CDR3 is TGCAGCGTCTCAGGGGTGCTGAACACTGAAGCTTTCTTT. The variable domain in full, with the rest retrieved from reference TRBV29-1 and TRBJ1-1, is SAVISQKPSRDICQRGTSLTIQCQVDSQVTMMFWYRQQPGQSLTLIATANQGSEATYESGFVIDKFPISRPNLTFSTLTVSNMSPEDSSIYLCSVSGVLNTEAFFGQGTRLTVV.